The next 18 T cell receptor beta chains were all read from a single sample in a study of blood T cell repertoires in COVID-19. Using immunoSEQ multiplex PCR, the repertoire was profiled, and TCRdb retains in-frame clones only, with some absent. The top ten clones hold over 6% of a sample with about 210,000 clones, under 85% of them seen once. Sequenced sample: peripheral blood. All receptors come from an elderly woman with COVID-19, enrolled during active disease.

The genes are TRBV9 and TRBJ2-1; possible D gene TRBD1, 7 bases. CDR3 length equals 16 residues. The germline CDR1 and CDR2 sequences are SGDLS and YYNGEE. Deletions cut 0 bases from V and 5 bases from J, with 15 bases between. CDR3 residues: CASSVAGQGGDNEQFF. CDR3 in DNA: TGTGCCAGCAGCGTAGCGGGTCAGGGGGGAGACAATGAGCAGTTCTTC.

The chain combines TRBV12-5 with TRBJ2-3; D gene ambiguous. Germline V CDR1 and CDR2: LGHNT, FRNRAP. Deletions cut 3 bases from V and 3 bases from J, with 4 bases between. The CDR3 runs 12 residues. This CDR3 reads CASGLITDTQYF. CDR3 coding DNA: TGTGCTAGTGGTTTAATAACAGATACGCAGTATTTT.

In its sample, this clone was seen once. The J gene is TRBJ1-2, the V gene TRBV2; perhaps TRBD1 as D (6 bases). This CDR3 spans 13 amino acids. Germline lookup yields CDR1 SNHLY and CDR2 FYNNEI. The ends were cut back, 2 bases at V and 8 bases at J, with 12 bases in the middle. The CDR3 here is CASSEWRGQGYTF. The CDR3 DNA follows: TGTGCCAGCAGTGAATGGCGGGGGCAGGGCTACACCTTC.

This clone was seen a few times. The rearrangement joins TRBV18 to TRBJ2-7, with 7 bases matching TRBD2. The V and J ends lost 6 bases and 7 bases, in that order; junction bases with no gene match: 9. Germline CDR1 and CDR2: KGHSH and LQKENI. The CDR3 totals 13 residues. Here the CDR3 reads CASSPKGRGEQYF. The CDR3 DNA reads TGTGCCAGCTCCCCGAAGGGGAGGGGAGAGCAGTACTTC.

This clone was seen only a few times. V usage is TRBV4-1 and J usage is TRBJ2-7; the D gene is possibly TRBD2 (5 bases). The CDR3 has 17 amino acids. Trimming cost V 0 bases and J 3 bases, with 18 bases left between them. In germline, CDR1 is MGHRA, CDR2 YSYEKL. This chain's CDR3 is CASSQEAGSGNSYEQYF. DNA of the CDR3: TGCGCCAGCAGCCAAGAGGCTGGATCGGGAAATAGCTACGAGCAGTACTTC.

The genes are TRBV3-1 (or the pseudogene TRBV3-2) and TRBJ2-1, with D tentatively TRBD1 (5 bases). CDR3 length: 12 residues. Germline lookup yields CDR1 LGHDT and CDR2 YNNKEL (reference sequence). Trimming took 1 base from V and 10 from J, leaving 8 bases between them. CDR3 protein: CASSQVKGEQFF. In nucleotides, the CDR3 is TGTGCCAGCAGCCAAGTAAAGGGGGAGCAGTTCTTC.

The chain employs TRBV9 and TRBJ1-1; the D gene is possibly TRBD1 (6 bases). This CDR3 spans 14 amino acids. CDR1 is SGDLS, CDR2 YYNGEE, per germline. V lost 5 bases and J lost 1, with 12 bases in between. CDR3 sequence: CASSIQGQNTEAFF. For the CDR3, the DNA is TGTGCCAGCAGTATACAGGGACAGAACACTGAAGCTTTCTTT.

The chain carries TRBV5-8 and TRBJ2-3; the D is unclear. V was shortened by 2 bases and J by 10 bases, with 5 bases between the two germline ends. CDR3 length: 10 residues. In germline, CDR1 is SGHTS, CDR2 YDEGEE. The CDR3 region is CASSLTSQYF. The CDR3, as DNA: TGTGCCAGCAGCTTAACTTCGCAGTATTTT.

This clone was observed once. The rearrangement joins TRBV19 to TRBJ1-3, with TRBD1 as a possible D gene (5 bases). The CDR3 totals 16 residues. Per the germline V gene, CDR1 is LNHDA and CDR2 is SQIVND (reference sequence). The V end was cut by 4 bases, the J end by 5 bases, with 18 bases between. CDR3 loop: CASSNIGQARRNTIYF. The CDR3 region has the DNA TGTGCCAGTAGTAACATAGGACAAGCACGGAGAAACACCATATATTTT.

V and J are TRBV27 and TRBJ2-7, with TRBD2 identical over 7 bases. Germline loops: CDR1 MNHEY, CDR2 SMNVEV (reference sequence). This CDR3 comprises 15 residues. V gave up 4 bases and J gave up 7 bases; unmatched junction bases: 13. The CDR3 loop reads CASSSPGTTDGEQYF. The CDR3 DNA sequence: TGTGCCAGCAGTTCGCCCGGGACTACCGACGGGGAGCAGTACTTC.

The chain has TRBV5-1 and TRBJ1-1; the match to TRBD1 covers 8 bases. Germline V gives CDR1 SGHRS, CDR2 YFSETQ. The CDR3 sequence is 14 residues long. The V segment lost 7 bases and the J segment 4 bases; nucleotides outside the gene matches: 9. CDR3: CASGENRGTTEAFF. The CDR3 DNA reads as TGCGCCAGCGGGGAAAACAGGGGGACCACTGAAGCTTTCTTT.

The chain couples TRBV28 to TRBJ1-3, with D tentatively TRBD1 (5 bases). Deletions cut 5 bases from V and 0 bases from J, with 11 bases between. The germline V gene has CDR1 MDHEN and CDR2 SYDVKM. The CDR3 runs to 15 residues. The CDR3 sequence: CASSTYRHSGNTIYF. The CDR3 nucleotides are TGTGCCAGCAGTACCTACAGGCACTCTGGAAACACCATATATTTT.

V gene TRBV2 combines with J gene TRBJ2-5, with D perhaps matching TRBD1 (6 bases). Trimming took off 6 bases at V and 1 base at J, with 12 bases between the two ends. The CDR3 contains 14 residues. Germline V gene sequence: CDR1 SNHLY, CDR2 FYNNEI. CDR3 protein: CASRDRTAQETQYF. CDR3 in DNA: TGTGCCAGCAGGGATAGGACAGCCCAAGAGACCCAGTACTTC.

The chain has TRBV10-3 and TRBJ2-1, with 11 positions matching TRBD2. CDR1 and CDR2 (germline): ENHRY, SYGVKD. The CDR3 sequence is 17 residues long. Unmatched junction bases numbered 11, after V lost 6 bases and J lost 4 bases. The CDR3, as DNA: TGTGCCATCAGCGGGCTAGCGGGGGGCCCGCCTTACAATGAGCAGTTCTTC. Translation gives CAISGLAGGPPYNEQFF.

Details on this clone: This sample also contains other DNA sequences that code for the same CDR3. The genes are TRBV3-1 (or the pseudogene TRBV3-2) and TRBJ1-6, with TRBD1 identical over 7 bases. The CDR3 has 14 residues. Germline-derived CDR1 and CDR2 are LGHDT and YNNKEL (reference sequence). Germline trimming cut 6 bases from V and 6 bases from J; bases unmatched to any gene: 5. The CDR3 sequence: CASSLGQANSPLHF. The CDR3 nucleotides are TGTGCCAGCAGTCTCGGACAGGCTAATTCACCCCTCCACTTT.

The chain couples TRBV11-3 to TRBJ2-2; D may be TRBD1 (5 bases). CDR1 and CDR2 from the germline V gene are SGHNT and YENEEA. CDR3 length equals 12 residues. The V end was cut by 7 bases, the J end by 8 bases, with 11 bases between. The CDR3, as DNA: TGTGCCAGCAACTCGAAGGGGGGGGAGCTGTTTTTT. Translation: CASNSKGGELFF. Filled out from reference TRBV11-3 and TRBJ2-2, the complete variable domain reads EAGVVQSPRYKIIEKKQPVAFWCNPISGHNTLYWYLQNLGQGPELLIRYENEEAVDDSQLPKDRFSAERLKGVDSTLKIQPAELGDSAVYLCASNSKGGELFFGEGSRLTVL.

The chain employs TRBV7-8 and TRBJ2-5; D unclear. V was trimmed by 3 bases and J by 4 bases, leaving 6 bases between them. Germline V lookup: CDR1 SGHVS, CDR2 FQNEAQ. The CDR3 runs 12 residues. As DNA, the CDR3 is TGTGCCAGCAGCTTTCACGGAGAGACCCAGTACTTC. This codes for CASSFHGETQYF.

CDR3 sequence: CASSPGASGYDEQFF. DNA of the CDR3: TGTGCCAGCTCACCAGGGGCTAGCGGGTACGATGAGCAGTTCTTC. The chain carries TRBV18 and TRBJ2-1; 8 bases agree with TRBD2. V was clipped by 2 bases and J by 8 bases; unmatched bases: 8. The germline V gene has CDR1 KGHSH and CDR2 LQKENI. The CDR3 covers 15 residues.